The 25 T cell receptor beta chains listed next were all sequenced from one sample in a study of cytomegalovirus exposure and HLA in healthy donors. Assay: immunoSEQ multiplex PCR; the TCRdb copy retains only in-frame clones and omits some. The sample includes fewer than 70,000 clones, roughly 96% seen only once; the top ten take approximately 5.4%. What was sequenced was PBMCs. The source is a woman under 30 in good health and CMV-seropositive.

This chain uses TRBV4-3 with TRBJ2-3; D ambiguous. The germline V and J ends were trimmed by 4 bases and 5 bases, with 10 bases remaining between them. Per the germline V gene, CDR1 is LGHNA and CDR2 is YSLEER. This CDR3 has 13 amino acids. This CDR3 reads CASSPRLRDTQYF. The CDR3 bases are TGCGCCAGCAGCCCGCGACTCAGAGATACGCAGTATTTT.

V usage is TRBV6-5 and J usage is TRBJ2-1, with 11 bases identical to TRBD1. Per the germline V gene, CDR1 is MNHEY and CDR2 is SVGAGI. This CDR3 comprises 15 residues. V was pared by 10 bases and J by 4 bases, with 9 bases of the junction left unmatched. The CDR3 reads CATKRGQGEYNEQFF. The CDR3 DNA sequence: TGTGCCACAAAAAGGGGACAGGGGGAATACAATGAGCAGTTCTTC.

This chain links TRBV7-2 with TRBJ2-7; TRBD1 matches at 7 bases. The CDR3 has 14 residues. From germline, CDR1 is SGHTA and CDR2 FQGNSA. After removal of 5 bases from V and 2 bases from J, the junction contained 6 bases not matched to a gene. The CDR3: CASSPTTGTYEQYF. The CDR3 nucleotides read TGTGCCAGCAGCCCAACGACAGGGACCTACGAGCAGTACTTC.

This chain joins TRBV27 and TRBJ2-7; TRBD2 matches 7 bases. Trimming removed 5 bases from V and 4 bases from J; junction bases left unmatched: 11. The CDR3 has 15 residues. The germline V gene encodes CDR1 MNHEY and CDR2 SMNVEV (reference sequence). CDR3: CASSRTREEGYEQYF. The CDR3, as DNA: TGTGCCAGCAGTCGGACACGGGAGGAGGGTTACGAGCAGTACTTC.

The chain links TRBV23-1 to TRBJ1-4; the D is unclear. TRBV23-1 is an ORF for which the function is uncertain. CDR3 length equals 15 residues. V lost 0 bases and J lost 6, with 11 bases in between. The CDR3 bases are TGCGCCAGCAGTCAATCGCCCGGGATTGATGAAAAACTGTTTTTT. This codes for CASSQSPGIDEKLFF.

This chain joins TRBV10-3 and TRBJ2-7; tentative D call: TRBD1 (5 bases). V was clipped by 2 bases and J by 4 bases, with 9 bases between them. CDR1 and CDR2 from the germline V gene are ENHRY and SYGVKD. This CDR3 spans 13 amino acids. DNA for the CDR3: TGTGCCATCAGTGAGCTAGGGGCATACGAGCAGTACTTC. It specifies CAISELGAYEQYF.

The chain carries TRBV7-9 and TRBJ1-1; no definite D call. Germline V gene data show CDR1 as SEHNR and CDR2 as FQNEAQ (reference sequence). The CDR3 consists of 13 residues. The V end was cut by 1 base, the J end by 5 bases, with 8 bases between. The CDR3 here is CASSLVEETEAFF. The CDR3 coding sequence is TGTGCCAGCAGCTTAGTAGAAGAAACTGAAGCTTTCTTT.

This chain links TRBV25-1 with TRBJ1-3; no definite D call. The CDR3 totals 15 residues. V was clipped by 1 base and J by 0 bases, with 7 bases between them. CDR1 is MGHDK and CDR2 is SYGVNS in the germline V gene. CDR3 nucleotides: TGTGCCAGCAGTGAATCTGGCGGCTCTGGAAACACCATATATTTT. It translates to CASSESGGSGNTIYF.

Worth noting for this clone: Mismatch with germline at one junction end may stem from a read error. The V gene is TRBV13, the J gene TRBJ1-1; perhaps TRBD1 as D (6 bases). Germline V gene data show CDR1 as PRHDT and CDR2 as FYEKMQ (reference sequence). The CDR3 is made up of 15 amino acids. CDR3 DNA sequence: TGTGCCAGCAGCCTAGGCCCGTTACAGGGTGGGGTGGCTTTCTTT. It codes for CASSLGPLQGGVAFF.

The chain joins TRBV6-5 to TRBJ2-5; 10 bases match TRBD2. CDR3 size: 14 residues. V dropped 7 bases and J dropped 7; count of bases not matched to a gene: 9. Per germline, CDR1 MNHEY and CDR2 SVGAGI. CDR3 loop: CASKAGGARGTQYF. CDR3 nucleotide sequence: TGTGCCAGCAAAGCGGGGGGGGCCCGGGGGACCCAGTACTTC.

This clone came up once. The chain has TRBV11-1 and TRBJ1-2; the D gene is possibly TRBD1 (6 bases). Trimming pared 10 bases from V and 2 bases from J, leaving 20 bases between. The CDR3 loop spans 15 amino acids. Germline CDR1 and CDR2: SGHAT and FQDESV (reference sequence). CDR3 DNA: TGTGCCAACACCCCACTTGACAGGAGAAACTATGGCTACACCTTC. Translating gives CANTPLDRRNYGYTF.

This chain joins TRBV27 and TRBJ2-3, with D perhaps TRBD2 (5 bases). The V gene lost 7 bases and the J gene lost 5 bases, with 13 bases spanning the gap. CDR3 size: 13 residues. Germline V gene data show CDR1 as MNHEY and CDR2 as SMNVEV (reference sequence). CDR3 sequence: CASKRSEGDTQYF. The CDR3 DNA is TGTGCCAGCAAGCGGTCCGAGGGAGATACGCAGTATTTT.

V and J are TRBV2 and TRBJ2-5, with 7 positions matching TRBD1. Germline V gene sequence: CDR1 SNHLY, CDR2 FYNNEI. With V trimmed by 7 bases and J by 5 bases, 7 bases remained unmatched. The CDR3 is made up of 13 amino acids. The CDR3 DNA reads TGTGCCAGCAACCCTAACAGGGGCGAGACCCAGTACTTC. The encoded protein is CASNPNRGETQYF.

The chain recombines TRBV5-1 with TRBJ1-1; no firm D call. This CDR3 spans 13 amino acids. V lost 4 bases, J lost 8 bases, and 15 bases lay in between. CDR1 and CDR2 from the germline V gene are SGHRS and YFSETQ. The CDR3 nucleotides are TGCGCCAGCAGCCTCAACCCACAGCAGGAAGCTTTCTTT. This gives the protein CASSLNPQQEAFF.

This chain joins TRBV6-5 and TRBJ2-3; 10 positions match TRBD2. The CDR3 length is 14 residues. Germline V CDR1 and CDR2: MNHEY, SVGAGI. The V gene end was trimmed by 5 bases and the J gene end by 3 bases; junction bases not matched to a gene: 2. CDR3 loop: CASSALAGTDTQYF. The CDR3 nucleotides are TGTGCCAGCAGTGCACTAGCGGGGACAGATACGCAGTATTTT.

This rearrangement joins TRBV13 to TRBJ2-1; D is perhaps TRBD1 (6 bases). From germline, CDR1 is PRHDT and CDR2 FYEKMQ (reference sequence). Between the trimmed V and J ends, which lost 4 bases and 8 bases, there was a span of 12 bases. The CDR3 extends over 13 amino acids. The CDR3 loop is CASSSHEGDEQFF. CDR3 sequence (DNA): TGTGCCAGCAGCTCTCACGAGGGGGATGAGCAGTTCTTC.

This clone was seen only once. The chain has TRBV14 and TRBJ2-2; no clear D gene. The CDR3 is 14 residues long. The ends were cut back, 4 bases at V and 0 bases at J, with 6 bases in the middle. Germline V CDR1 and CDR2: SGHDN, FVKESK. DNA of the CDR3: TGTGCCAGCAGCCCGGTTACGAACACCGGGGAGCTGTTTTTT. Translation: CASSPVTNTGELFF.

This clone was detected only once. V gene TRBV5-8 combines with J gene TRBJ2-7; D unresolved. Germline-derived CDR1 and CDR2 are SGHTS and YDEGEE. The V end lost 0 bases, the J end lost 5 bases, and 9 bases lay between the germline ends. This CDR3 is built from 13 residues. For the CDR3, the DNA is TGTGCCAGCAGCTTGGCATTGGTAGACGAGCAGTACTTC. This codes for CASSLALVDEQYF. The whole variable domain, remainder taken from reference TRBV5-8 and TRBJ2-7, is EAGVTQSPTHLIKTRGQQATLRCSPISGHTSVYWYQQALGLGLQFLLWYDEGEERNRGNFPPRFSGRQFPNYSSELNVNALELEDSALYLCASSLALVDEQYFGPGTRLTVT.

The chain uses TRBV27 and TRBJ2-5, with 9 nucleotides matching TRBD1. Germline V gene data show CDR1 as MNHEY and CDR2 as SMNVEV (reference sequence). The CDR3 consists of 16 residues. With V trimmed by 5 bases and J by 2 bases, 9 bases remained unmatched. The CDR3 coding sequence is TGTGCCAGCAGTAAATCTACAGGGGGCTGGCAAGAGACCCAGTACTTC. It is translated as CASSKSTGGWQETQYF.

The rearrangement links TRBV6-1 to TRBJ2-1; D perhaps matches TRBD2 (6 bases). V was trimmed by 6 bases and J by 14 bases, leaving 17 bases between them. The CDR3 extends over 12 amino acids. Looked up from germline, CDR1 is MNHNS and CDR2 is SASEGT. CDR3 region: CASRTEAGSEFF. The CDR3 nucleotides read TGTGCCAGCAGGACTGAGGCGGGGAGCGAGTTCTTC.

The V gene is TRBV16, the J gene TRBJ2-3, with a possible D match to TRBD2 (5 bases). The V end was cut by 4 bases, the J end by 8 bases, with 13 bases between. The CDR3 has 13 amino acids. Germline loops: CDR1 KGHSY, CDR2 FQNENV. In nucleotides, the CDR3 is TGTGCCAGCAGCCGCACTACTAGAGCTACGCAGTATTTT. It encodes CASSRTTRATQYF.

The J gene is TRBJ2-1, the V gene TRBV16; TRBD2 matches 9 bases. There are 17 residues in the CDR3. The ends lost 2 bases at V and 4 bases at J; junction bases unmatched: 9. Germline values: CDR1 KGHSY, CDR2 FQNENV. For the CDR3, the DNA is TGTGCCAGCAGCCAAGGACTAGCGATCCGACCTTACAATGAGCAGTTCTTC. This sequence encodes CASSQGLAIRPYNEQFF. The full variable domain, completed using reference TRBV16 and TRBJ2-1, is GEEVAQTPKHLVRGEGQKAKLYCAPIKGHSYVFWYQQVLKNEFKFLISFQNENVFDETGMPKERFSAKCLPNSPCSLEIQATKLEDSAVYFCASSQGLAIRPYNEQFFGPGTRLTVL.

The chain has TRBV4-2 and TRBJ2-2; 10 nucleotides agree with TRBD2. V was pared by 0 bases and J by 6 bases, with 16 bases of the junction left unmatched. CDR3 length: 20 residues. CDR1 is LGHNA and CDR2 is YNFKEQ in the germline V gene. The CDR3 reads CASSQDPAKAPSGGAGELFF. The CDR3 DNA follows: TGTGCCAGCAGCCAAGATCCCGCAAAGGCCCCTAGCGGGGGTGCCGGGGAGCTGTTTTTT.

The chain combines TRBV2 with TRBJ2-1; 7 bases are a match to TRBD1. Unmatched junction bases numbered 6, after V lost 1 base and J lost 6 bases. CDR1 and CDR2 from the germline V gene are SNHLY and FYNNEI. This CDR3 contains 15 residues. CDR3 in DNA: TGTGCCAGCAGTGAAGGACAGGGTTGGACCAATGAGCAGTTCTTC. It encodes CASSEGQGWTNEQFF.

The J gene is TRBJ1-1, the V gene TRBV4-2; D is uncertain. The germline CDR1 and CDR2 sequences are LGHNA and YNFKEQ. V lost 1 base and J 4 bases, leaving 10 bases between the germline ends. The length of the CDR3 is 14 residues. This CDR3 is CASSQVLFSTEAFF. The CDR3 bases are TGTGCCAGCAGCCAAGTCCTATTTAGCACTGAAGCTTTCTTT.